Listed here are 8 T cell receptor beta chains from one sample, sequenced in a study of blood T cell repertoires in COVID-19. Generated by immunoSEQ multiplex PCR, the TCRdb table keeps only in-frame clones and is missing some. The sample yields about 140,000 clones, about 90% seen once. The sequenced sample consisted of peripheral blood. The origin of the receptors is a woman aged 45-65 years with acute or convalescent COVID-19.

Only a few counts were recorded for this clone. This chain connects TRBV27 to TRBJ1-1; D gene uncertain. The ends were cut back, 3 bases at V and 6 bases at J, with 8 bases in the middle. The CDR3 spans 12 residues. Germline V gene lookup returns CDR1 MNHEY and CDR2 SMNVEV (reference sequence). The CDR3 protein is CASSLTRAEAFF. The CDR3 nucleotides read TGTGCCAGCAGTTTGACGAGGGCTGAAGCTTTCTTT.

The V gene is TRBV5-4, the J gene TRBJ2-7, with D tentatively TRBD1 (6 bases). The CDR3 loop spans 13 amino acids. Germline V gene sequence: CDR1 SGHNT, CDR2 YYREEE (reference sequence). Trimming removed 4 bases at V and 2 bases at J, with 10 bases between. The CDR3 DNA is TGTGCCAGCAGCCCGGGGACAACCTACGAGCAGTACTTC. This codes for CASSPGTTYEQYF.

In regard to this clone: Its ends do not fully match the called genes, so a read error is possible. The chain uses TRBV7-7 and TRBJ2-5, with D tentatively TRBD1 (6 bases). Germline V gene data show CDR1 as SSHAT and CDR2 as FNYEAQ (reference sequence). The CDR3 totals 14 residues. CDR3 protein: CASSRQASRETQYF. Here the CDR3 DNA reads TGTGCTAGCAGCCGACAGGCTTCGCGGGAGACCCAGTACTTC.

CDR3 DNA: TGTGCCAGCAGTCGGGACACCAATCAGCCCCAGCATTTT. This translates into CASSRDTNQPQHF. V and J are TRBV2 and TRBJ1-5; possible D gene TRBD1, 6 bases. The CDR3 covers 13 residues. The germline V and J ends were trimmed by 5 bases and 3 bases, with 8 bases remaining between them. The V gene's germline CDR1 is SNHLY and CDR2 FYNNEI.

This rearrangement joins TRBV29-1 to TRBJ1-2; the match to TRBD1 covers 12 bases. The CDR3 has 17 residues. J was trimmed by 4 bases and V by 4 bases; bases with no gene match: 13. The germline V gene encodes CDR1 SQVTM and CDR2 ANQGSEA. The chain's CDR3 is CSVGRGTGGLAVYGYTF. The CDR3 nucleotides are TGCAGCGTTGGTCGGGGGACAGGGGGCTTGGCCGTCTATGGCTACACCTTC.

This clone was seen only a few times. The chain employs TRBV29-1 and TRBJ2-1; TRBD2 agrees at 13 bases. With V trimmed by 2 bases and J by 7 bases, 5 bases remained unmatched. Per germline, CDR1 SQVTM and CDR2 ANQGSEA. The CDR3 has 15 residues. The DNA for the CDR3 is TGCAGCGTTGAAAGGACTAGCGGGAGATTTAATGAGCAGTTCTTC. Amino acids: CSVERTSGRFNEQFF.

The DNA of the CDR3 is TGTGCCAGCAGTTACTCAGGACAGGGCAATCAGCCCCAGCATTTT. It yields the protein CASSYSGQGNQPQHF. The V gene is TRBV6-5, the J gene TRBJ1-5, with 7 bases aligning to TRBD1. The length of the CDR3 is 15 residues. The V and J ends lost 0 bases and 2 bases, in that order; junction bases with no gene match: 1. Germline CDR1 and CDR2: MNHEY and SVGAGI.

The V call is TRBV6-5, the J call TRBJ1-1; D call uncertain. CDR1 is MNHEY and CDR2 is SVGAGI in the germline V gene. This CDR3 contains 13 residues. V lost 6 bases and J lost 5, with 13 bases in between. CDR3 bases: TGTGCCAGCAGCCAGGTAAAGACGACTGAAGCTTTCTTT. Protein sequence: CASSQVKTTEAFF.